The 2 T cell receptor beta chains below were found in one sample sequenced in a study of glioma-infiltrating T cells. TCR alpha and beta CDR3 regions were amplified from RNA using iRepertoire nested multiplex PCR. TCRdb re-derived calls from the multiplex PCR reads in MiXCR, one entry per CDR3 protein. The table includes roughly 100,000 distinct CDR3 sequences, around 30% detected once. Sequencing was done on a sample of glioma tissue, nonneoplastic brain tissue, or PBMCs (not recorded which). The receptors originated from a human donor with low-grade glioma or glioblastoma, undergoing nonglioma brain surgery, or in good health (not recorded which).

This clonotype was seen repeatedly, ten times or more. The chain joins TRBV7-2 to TRBJ2-5; D uncertain. This CDR3 is built from 15 residues. The germline V and J ends were trimmed by 4 bases and 2 bases, with 14 bases remaining between them. The V gene's germline CDR1 is SGHTA and CDR2 FQGNSA. The CDR3 spells CASSSYGSSQETQYF. The CDR3 bases are TGTGCCAGCAGCTCCTACGGGTCTAGTCAAGAGACCCAGTACTTC.

This clonotype was recorded many times. The V and J genes are TRBV6-2 or TRBV6-3 and TRBJ2-6, with a tentative D call TRBD1 (6 bases). The V gene's germline CDR1 is MNHEY and CDR2 SVGEGT. There are 19 residues in the CDR3. Trimming removed 5 bases at V and 0 bases at J, with 20 bases between. The CDR3 sequence: CASSDLQGSDRSGANVLTF. The CDR3 DNA sequence: TGTGCCAGCAGTGACTTACAGGGTTCGGACCGCTCTGGGGCCAACGTCCTGACTTTC.